The clone carrying this T cell receptor (beta chain) has a handful of counts. The target antigen is unknown. Germline CDR1 MNHEY, CDR2 SVGEGT. The CDR3 runs to 18 residues. The V end was cut by 5 bases, the J end by 7 bases, with 27 bases between. Every sample gave at least 5 micrograms of total RNA when it was extracted. Next came a second PCR, run for about 7 to 12 cycles, which used a sample-barcoded 5' primer along with a J-beta primer mix. Sequencing yielded, for each sample, at least 3 million paired-end reads carrying CDR3. Each CDR3 protein gets one entry after TCRdb re-called the 5' RACE reads with MiXCR. This table holds some 1.6 million distinct CDR3 sequences, about 31% found once. The sample originates from a study of blood T cells in healthy people across ages. Overall study findings and caveats: More naive CD4+ cells and higher diversity were found in long-lived than in aged donors. Age showed a roughly linear inverse relationship with TCR beta diversity per million T cells.

The sample taken for sequencing was blood. The chain is built from TRBV6-2 or TRBV6-3 and TRBJ1-5; unclear D gene. The sequence was collected from a woman in her thirties in good health. The CDR3 loop is CASSTQVGQYKQSQPQHF. Written as DNA, the CDR3 is TGTGCCAGCAGTACCCAGGTAGGGCAGTACAAGCAATCACAGCCCCAGCATTTT.